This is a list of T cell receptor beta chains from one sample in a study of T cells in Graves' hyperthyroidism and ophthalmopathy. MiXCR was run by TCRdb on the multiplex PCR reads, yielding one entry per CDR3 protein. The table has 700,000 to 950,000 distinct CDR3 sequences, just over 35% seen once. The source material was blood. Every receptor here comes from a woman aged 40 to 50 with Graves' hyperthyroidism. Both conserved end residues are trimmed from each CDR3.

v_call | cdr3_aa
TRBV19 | ASTWQMNTEAF
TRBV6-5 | ASSEAPLSHGYT
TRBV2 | ASSDTYEQY
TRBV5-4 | ASSLGLAGEPYEQY
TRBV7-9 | ASSLPPTRGRDHEQY
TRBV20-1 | SARDSDRPYEQY
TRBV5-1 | ASSFSGAYNEQF
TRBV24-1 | ATSETGRATNEKLF
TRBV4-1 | ASSQVAGYSYEQY
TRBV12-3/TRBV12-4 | ASSRHGPTGSSYEQY
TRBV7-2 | ASSQAPSSYEQY
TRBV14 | ASSQTWSGGMNTEAF
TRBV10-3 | AIMERTGGNVLT
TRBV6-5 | ASTSMEGALSPLH
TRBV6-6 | ASSPPDRGQGYT
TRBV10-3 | ASSYASGTGAGQSYGYT
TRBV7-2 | ASSLDSATNEKLF
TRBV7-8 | ASSHRDRGFPEA
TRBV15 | ATSSAGTGGDVEQY
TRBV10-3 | AISDLMSNQPQH
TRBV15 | ATSRGMDRAGEQY
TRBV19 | ASRPPGQGRYT
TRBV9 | ASSGPPGENTEAF
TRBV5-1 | ASSMFGGAYEQY
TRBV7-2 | ASSLNMDMEQY
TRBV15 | ATSRGVDIYGYT
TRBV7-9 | ASSGTTSGGTSFYEQY
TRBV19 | ASSIGTGGTNVLT
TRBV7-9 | ASSSIQGATEAF
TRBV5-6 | ASSRARANYGYT
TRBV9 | ASSASLRASSGNTIY
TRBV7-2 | AGSSRGGPFTGELF
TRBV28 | ASSLFGAVETQY
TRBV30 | AWSVARMNAGELF
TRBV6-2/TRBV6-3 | ASAQGYQPQH
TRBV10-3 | AISVSRQGTYGYT
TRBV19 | ASSRPTVPREPQH
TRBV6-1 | ASRDPGRLYEQY
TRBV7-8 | ASRRGRGGPRSSNQPQH
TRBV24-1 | ATRAVQETQY
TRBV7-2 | ASSPNPSSYEQY
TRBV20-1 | SASMDSSGNTIY
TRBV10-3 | ASSEGIATDWSGGAF
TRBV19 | ASSMPGGGYEQY
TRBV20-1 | SARGRDARANVLT
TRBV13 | ASSLSDGNTIY
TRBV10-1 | ASSEIWTGGYT
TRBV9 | ASSVEQGAGTGELF
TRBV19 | ASRPTGSSYEQY
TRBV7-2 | ASSTYRGQADGYT
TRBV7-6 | ASSFSDSTEAF
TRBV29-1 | SVEGFGGTGQY
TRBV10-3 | ASSYGDRESRGYT
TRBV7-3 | ASSPLGSADTQY
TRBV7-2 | ASSRIYRDKAF
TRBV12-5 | ASGLVTEKLF
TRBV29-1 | SVDADSLYGYT
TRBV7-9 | ASNPSGGGGETQY
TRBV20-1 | SALGGSPETQY